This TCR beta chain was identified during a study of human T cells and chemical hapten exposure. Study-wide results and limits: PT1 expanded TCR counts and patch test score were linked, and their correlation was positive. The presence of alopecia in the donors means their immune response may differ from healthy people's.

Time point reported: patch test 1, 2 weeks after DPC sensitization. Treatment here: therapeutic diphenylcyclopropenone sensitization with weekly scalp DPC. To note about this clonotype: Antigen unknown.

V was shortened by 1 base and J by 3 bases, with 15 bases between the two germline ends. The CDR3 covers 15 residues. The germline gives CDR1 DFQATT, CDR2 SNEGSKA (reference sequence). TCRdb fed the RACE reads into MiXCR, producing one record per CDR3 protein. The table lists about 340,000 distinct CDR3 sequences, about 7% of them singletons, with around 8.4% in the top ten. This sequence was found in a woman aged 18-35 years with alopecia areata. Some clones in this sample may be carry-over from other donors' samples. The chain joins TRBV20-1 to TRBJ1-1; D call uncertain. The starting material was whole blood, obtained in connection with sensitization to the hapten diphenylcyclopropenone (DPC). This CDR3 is CSARGNSDGYTEAFF. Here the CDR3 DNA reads TGCAGTGCTAGAGGCAATTCGGACGGCTACACTGAAGCTTTCTTT.